Below, one T cell receptor (beta chain) is given with its context. The antigen is not known. Using CD45RO/CCR7/CD25/CD127/CD95/CD27, CD4+ naive, central memory, regulatory and stem cell-like memory cells were sorted. This sample is drawn from a study of beta chain features in type 1 diabetes. Study-level results: Across all four CD4+ subsets, people with type 1 diabetes showed modestly shorter TCRB CDR3s. Sequencing the cDNA could make cells with high TCR expression show up more than they should.

The authors reverse transcribed all of the isolated RNA, so sequencing captured expressed TCRB transcripts. Here immunoSEQ multiplex PCR was the method, and the copy in TCRdb shows in-frame clones only, minus some. Of almost 350,000 clones in the sample, roughly 8.8% are singletons; the top ten hold 1%. Sequences were obtained from central memory CD4+ T cells from blood. This receptor was obtained from a man under 40 with type 1 diabetes.

The CDR3 sequence: CASSLGLAGSGRQFF. CDR3 DNA sequence: TGTGCCAGCAGTTTGGGACTAGCGGGGTCCGGGCGGCAGTTCTTC. The V call is TRBV6-5, the J call TRBJ2-1; 13 nucleotides line up with TRBD2. The V gene's germline CDR1 is MNHEY and CDR2 SVGAGI. The trim removed 4 bases at V and 12 bases at J, leaving 9 bases unmatched. The CDR3 loop spans 15 amino acids.